What follows are 29 T cell receptor beta chains derived from one specimen sequenced in a study of Graves' ophthalmopathy and Graves' hyperthyroidism listed by TCRdb under 2018. Sequenced on an Illumina HiSeq 2000. For repertoire sequencing, the TCR beta CDR3 regions were amplified from RNA transcripts. The first round of RT-PCR was done with HTBI primers and the Qiagen OneStep RT-PCR kit, and was followed by a second round of multiplex PCR, then size selection and purification. TCRdb reprocessed the public reads (quality trimming at Q25 with fastp, clone calling with MiXCR) and kept in-frame beta chains. Every CDR3 protein is listed once, alongside the most common genes and DNA of its rows. The sample yields 1 million to 1.3 million distinct CDR3 sequences; about two fifths were counted once. Around 10% of the sample comes from the top ten. The specimen sequenced was peripheral blood or thyroid tissue (not recorded which). The receptor source for this set is an adult man with Graves' hyperthyroidism.

This clonotype was seen at least ten times. In DNA form, the CDR3 reads TGTGCCAGTAAGGACAGGGGGCTGGAGACCCAGTACTTC. This codes for CASKDRGLETQYF. The rearrangement links TRBV19 to TRBJ2-5; 11 positions match TRBD1. Looked up from germline, CDR1 is LNHDA and CDR2 is SQIVND (reference sequence). CDR3 length: 13 residues. Trimming removed 7 bases from V and 5 bases from J; junction bases left unmatched: 3.

The chain combines TRBV11-2 with TRBJ2-5; D might be TRBD1 or TRBD2, each matching 5 bases. Germline assignment: CDR1 SGHAT and CDR2 FQNNGV. V was pared by 5 bases and J by 0 bases, with 13 bases between. CDR3 length equals 15 residues. The CDR3 bases are TGTGCCAGCAGCCGGGGCACAGCGAACCAAGAGACCCAGTACTTC. As protein: CASSRGTANQETQYF.

This clonotype was seen a few times. A read error may be the cause here, since a much bigger clone is one base away. This CDR3 fails to terminate in the conserved phenylalanine or tryptophan, so it likely reflects a read error. This sequence joins TRBV19 and TRBJ1-1; possibly TRBD1 for D (5 bases). CDR3 length equals 15 residues. CDR1 and CDR2 (germline): LNHDA, SQIVND (reference sequence). V shed 1 base and J shed 1 base, with 10 bases lying between them. CDR3 loop: CASSIVAGGNTEAFL. The CDR3 DNA reads as TGTGCCAGTAGTATAGTGGCCGGGGGGAACACTGAAGCTTTCCTT.

This clonotype was counted many times. In DNA form, the CDR3 reads TGCAGTGCTAACGTACTAGCGGGAGGGCCCGACGAGCAGTACTTC. This codes for CSANVLAGGPDEQYF. The chain carries TRBV20-1 and TRBJ2-7; 13 bases match TRBD2. This CDR3 comprises 15 residues. The germline V gene encodes CDR1 DFQATT and CDR2 SNEGSKA (reference sequence). Trimming cost V 4 bases and J 5 bases; bases outside gene matches: 8.

This clonotype has at least ten counts. The V gene is TRBV6-6, the J gene TRBJ1-2; D is undetermined. The CDR3 extends over 15 amino acids. Germline-derived CDR1 and CDR2 are MNHNY and SVGAGI (reference sequence). V was cut by 0 bases and J by 4 bases, with 12 bases left in between. The CDR3 spells CASSYSSGDLYGYTF. CDR3 nucleotide sequence: TGTGCCAGCAGTTACTCGTCTGGGGATCTCTATGGCTACACCTTC.

This chain connects TRBV7-9 to TRBJ1-1; possibly TRBD1 for D (5 bases). The germline gives CDR1 SEHNR, CDR2 FQNEAQ (reference sequence). The CDR3 covers 14 residues. V was trimmed by 4 bases and J by 7 bases, leaving 16 bases between them. CDR3 in amino acids: CASSSARGTNEAFF. Here the CDR3 DNA reads TGTGCCAGCAGCTCAGCGAGGGGAACTAATGAAGCTTTCTTT.

This clonotype was observed many times. The chain links TRBV7-9 to TRBJ1-1; unclear D gene. There are 13 residues in the CDR3. The germline CDR1 and CDR2 sequences are SEHNR and FQNEAQ (reference sequence). V lost 1 base to trimming and J lost 5 bases, with 8 bases between them. The CDR3 is CASSLVVETEAFF. In nucleotides, the CDR3 is TGTGCCAGCAGCTTAGTAGTCGAGACTGAAGCTTTCTTT. Variable domain in full (rest from reference TRBV7-9 and TRBJ1-1): DTGVSQNPRHKITKRGQNVTFRCDPISEHNRLYWYRQTLGQGPEFLTYFQNEAQLEKSRLLSDRFSAERPKGSFSTLEIQRTEQGDSAMYLCASSLVVETEAFFGQGTRLTVV.

There are many counts of this clonotype. V gene TRBV29-1 combines with J gene TRBJ2-7; 10 nucleotides agree with TRBD1. Per germline, CDR1 SQVTM and CDR2 ANQGSEA. This CDR3 contains 13 residues. V shed 6 bases and J 0 bases; nucleotides not matched to a gene: 2. CDR3: CSVRQGASYEQYF. DNA of the CDR3: TGCAGCGTGCGACAGGGGGCCTCCTACGAGCAGTACTTC.

The chain employs TRBV10-3 and TRBJ2-7, with a possible D match to TRBD2 (7 bases). The germline V gene encodes CDR1 ENHRY and CDR2 SYGVKD. The CDR3 contains 13 residues. Trimming stripped 10 bases from V and 6 bases from J, with 19 bases between. The CDR3 nucleotides read TGTGCCAGCGTATTGACTAGCAGGGGCGAGCAGTACTTC. This sequence encodes CASVLTSRGEQYF.

J is TRBJ2-7 and V is TRBV6-5; possibly TRBD2 for D (5 bases). V lost 2 bases to trimming and J lost 3 bases, with 11 bases between them. The CDR3 runs 14 residues. The germline gives CDR1 MNHEY, CDR2 SVGAGI. The CDR3 sequence is CASSYEYRGYEQYF. DNA of the CDR3: TGTGCCAGCAGTTACGAGTACCGGGGCTACGAGCAGTACTTC.

Many counts were recorded for this clonotype. This chain uses TRBV11-2 with TRBJ1-2; 7 nucleotides agree with TRBD1. The CDR3 consists of 15 residues. Germline CDR1 reads SGHAT; CDR2 reads FQNNGV. Unmatched junction bases numbered 7, after V lost 4 bases and J lost 2 bases. The CDR3 region is CASSSSGQQNYGYTF. In DNA form, the CDR3 reads TGTGCCAGCAGCTCTTCGGGACAGCAGAACTATGGCTACACCTTC.

In the case of this clonotype: A much bigger clone sits one base away, suggesting this may be a read error. The V gene is TRBV7-2, the J gene TRBJ1-3, with a tentative D call TRBD1 (6 bases). V was cut by 10 bases and J by 0 bases, with 16 bases left in between. Looked up from germline, CDR1 is SGHTA and CDR2 is FQGNSA. The CDR3 covers 15 residues. The CDR3 reads CATFRTASSGNTIYF. CDR3 nucleotide sequence: TGTGCCACCTTTAGGACAGCGTCCTCTGGAAACACCATATATTTT.

The chain recombines TRBV10-3 with TRBJ1-5; perhaps TRBD1 as D (5 bases). The CDR3 is 11 residues long. The germline V gene has CDR1 ENHRY and CDR2 SYGVKD. In DNA form, the CDR3 reads TGTGCTAGAGCAGGGAATCAGCCCCAGCATTTT. Translating it yields CARAGNQPQHF.

This clonotype was detected many times. The chain joins TRBV20-1 to TRBJ2-2, with TRBD2 identical over 8 bases. Losses at the gene ends were 5 bases for V and 4 bases for J; bases not matched to a gene: 6. CDR3 size: 14 residues. CDR1 is DFQATT, CDR2 SNEGSKA, per germline (reference sequence). The CDR3 loop reads CSAYSGESTGELFF. As DNA, the CDR3 is TGCAGTGCTTATAGCGGGGAGAGCACCGGGGAGCTGTTTTTT.

On this clonotype itself: Relative to the germline gene, one junction end is altered; a read error may explain this. The chain combines TRBV5-1 with TRBJ2-6, with D unresolved. This CDR3 region has 17 residues. Germline V CDR1 and CDR2: SGHRS, YFSETQ. The CDR3 spells CASSYRFQSSGANVLTF. CDR3 coding DNA: TGCGCCAGTAGCTACAGATTCCAGAGCTCTGGGGCCAACGTCCTGACTTTC.

For this clonotype: Germline and junction disagree at one end, which may indicate a read error. The rearrangement uses TRBV7-2 and TRBJ2-6; either TRBD1 or TRBD2 may fit D (5 bases each). Germline CDR1 and CDR2: SGHTA and FQGNSA. The CDR3 sequence is 14 residues long. This CDR3 reads CASSDRGRAIVLTF. The CDR3 nucleotides read TGTGCCAGCAGCGACCGGGGCAGAGCCATCGTCCTGACTTTC. The variable domain in full, completed from reference TRBV7-2 and TRBJ2-6, reads GAGVSQSPSNKVTEKGKDVELRCDPISGHTALYWYRQSLGQGLEFLIYFQGNSAPDKSGLPSDRFSAERTGGSVSTLTIQRTQQEDSAVYLCASSDRGRAIVLTFGAGSRLTVL.

This clonotype was counted at least ten times. This chain uses TRBV15 with TRBJ1-6; D gene ambiguous. V lost 2 bases to trimming and J lost 3 bases, with 8 bases between them. The CDR3 has 15 residues. The germline V gene has CDR1 LNHNV and CDR2 YYDKDF (reference sequence). The CDR3 nucleotides read TGTGCCACCAGCAGAACACCTAACTATAATTCACCCCTCCACTTT. Protein product: CATSRTPNYNSPLHF.

This clonotype has a handful of counts. The chain joins TRBV12-3 or TRBV12-4 to TRBJ2-5, with no clear D. The CDR3 length is 15 residues. The V and J ends lost 7 bases and 0 bases respectively, with 15 bases between them. The CDR3 protein is CASMERDGYQETQYF. In DNA, the CDR3 is TGTGCCAGCATGGAAAGGGATGGGTACCAAGAGACCCAGTACTTC.

This clonotype was recorded at least ten times. V gene TRBV5-1 combines with J gene TRBJ2-5; 8 bases are shared with TRBD1. V trimming: 3 bases; J trimming: 4 bases; junction bases outside the gene matches: 5. The CDR3 has 14 amino acids. The germline V gene has CDR1 SGHRS and CDR2 YFSETQ. Here the CDR3 reads CASSSRQGTETQYF. The DNA of the CDR3 is TGCGCCAGCAGCTCCCGACAGGGGACAGAGACCCAGTACTTC.

This chain joins TRBV2 and TRBJ2-2, with D possibly matching TRBD1 (6 bases). Germline CDR1 reads SNHLY; CDR2 reads FYNNEI. This CDR3 region has 15 residues. V dropped 11 bases and J dropped 1 base, with 17 bases sitting between them. The CDR3 DNA sequence: TGTGCCCGGACAGCTAAAACACAGAACACCGGGGAGCTGTTTTTT. Translated, it gives CARTAKTQNTGELFF.

Ten or more counts support this clonotype. The V gene is TRBV5-1, the J gene TRBJ1-4; 7 bases map to TRBD1. The J segment lost 6 bases and the V segment lost 7 bases, leaving 9 bases of the junction unmatched. This CDR3 spans 14 amino acids. The V gene's germline CDR1 is SGHRS and CDR2 YFSETQ. The CDR3 region has the DNA TGCGCCAGCGCCAAGGGGACAGCCTATGAAAAACTGTTTTTT. Translated, it gives CASAKGTAYEKLFF.

Details on this clonotype: A read error is possible here, since a much larger clone lies one base away. The chain has TRBV5-1 and TRBJ2-2; 13 nucleotides line up with TRBD2. With 0 bases clipped from V and 13 bases from J, the junction kept 6 bases outside the gene matches. This CDR3 contains 15 residues. The germline CDR1 and CDR2 sequences are SGHRS and YFSETQ. As DNA, the CDR3 is TGCGCCAGCAGCTTGGGGACTAGCGGGAGAGGTGTGCTGTTTTTT. Translating gives CASSLGTSGRGVLFF.

This clonotype showed up just a few times. A much larger clone is a single base away; this may be a read error. V and J are TRBV28 and TRBJ2-2, with TRBD2 matching over 8 bases. CDR1 is MDHEN and CDR2 is SYDVKM in the germline V gene. With 6 bases clipped from V and 3 bases from J, the junction kept 3 bases outside the gene matches. The CDR3 sequence is 14 residues long. The CDR3 DNA reads as TGTGCCAGCAGCATTAGCGGGGACACCGGGGAGCTGTTTTTT. Amino acids: CASSISGDTGELFF.

This clonotype was recorded at least ten times. The chain couples TRBV12-3 or TRBV12-4 to TRBJ1-2; D is unresolved. CDR3 size: 14 residues. V dropped 5 bases and J dropped 3 bases, with 13 bases sitting between them. CDR3 residues: CASSHRLGDYGYTF. DNA for the CDR3: TGTGCCAGCAGTCACCGATTGGGTGACTATGGCTACACCTTC.

The gene calls are TRBV11-2 and TRBJ2-2; tentative D call: TRBD1 (6 bases). Germline values: CDR1 SGHAT, CDR2 FQNNGV. The V end was cut by 6 bases, the J end by 3 bases, with 11 bases between. The CDR3 sequence is 14 residues long. The CDR3 region is CASRTEGDTGELFF. CDR3 DNA sequence: TGTGCCAGCAGGACCGAGGGGGACACCGGGGAGCTGTTTTTT.

The chain employs TRBV6-6 and TRBJ1-5, with D unresolved. V was clipped by 8 bases and J by 3 bases, with 11 bases between them. The CDR3 loop spans 13 amino acids. Germline loops: CDR1 MNHNY, CDR2 SVGAGI (reference sequence). CDR3 in amino acids: CASSGSFNQPQHF. The CDR3 nucleotides read TGTGCCAGCTCGGGCAGTTTCAATCAGCCCCAGCATTTT.

For this clonotype: This may come from a read error, since a much larger clone is one base off. This chain connects TRBV7-2 to TRBJ2-7, with D possibly being TRBD1 (5 bases). This CDR3 comprises 14 residues. Per germline, CDR1 SGHTA and CDR2 FQGNSA. The CDR3 sequence is CASSLSRASYGQYF. The CDR3 nucleotides read TGTGCCAGCAGCTTAAGCAGGGCCTCCTACGGGCAGTACTTC.

The chain joins TRBV15 to TRBJ1-5; no firm D call. The CDR3 has 20 amino acids. V dropped 1 base and J dropped 0 bases, with 22 bases sitting between them. CDR1 LNHNV and CDR2 YYDKDF come from the germline V gene (reference sequence). CDR3 sequence (DNA): TGTGCCACCAGCAGAGTTGGGGTGGCTGGCTACACCATTAGCAATCAGCCCCAGCATTTT. Translating gives CATSRVGVAGYTISNQPQHF.

Many counts were recorded for this clonotype. The V and J genes are TRBV20-1 and TRBJ1-1; 8 nucleotides agree with TRBD1. The germline gives CDR1 DFQATT, CDR2 SNEGSKA (reference sequence). V lost 6 bases and J lost 3; bases outside the gene matches: 18. The CDR3 loop spans 17 amino acids. CDR3 sequence reads: CSARRPGTGLSDTEAFF. The CDR3 nucleotides are TGCAGTGCCAGACGCCCTGGGACAGGCTTATCGGACACTGAAGCTTTCTTT.